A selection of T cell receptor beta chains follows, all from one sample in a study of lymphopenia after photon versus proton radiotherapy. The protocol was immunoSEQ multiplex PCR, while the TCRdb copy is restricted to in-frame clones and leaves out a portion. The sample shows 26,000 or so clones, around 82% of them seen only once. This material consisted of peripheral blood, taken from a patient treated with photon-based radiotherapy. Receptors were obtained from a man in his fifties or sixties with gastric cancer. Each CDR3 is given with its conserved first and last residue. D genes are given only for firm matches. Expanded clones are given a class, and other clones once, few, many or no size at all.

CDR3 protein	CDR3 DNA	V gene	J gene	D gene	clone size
CASSDLRRRVEEKLFF	TGTGCCAGCAGTGATTTACGCAGGCGAGTCGAAGAAAAACTGTTTTTT	TRBV6-1	TRBJ1-4	NA	NA
CASGTLGRTNTEAFF	TGTGCTAGTGGAACTCTCGGACGGACGAACACTGAAGCTTTCTTT	TRBV12-5	TRBJ1-1	NA	NA
CASSELRGEKETQYF	TGTGCCAGCAGTGAACTACGCGGGGAAAAAGAGACCCAGTACTTC	TRBV2	TRBJ2-5	NA	NA
CASSISPAGYNEQFF	TGTGCCAGTAGTATAAGCCCCGCAGGCTACAATGAGCAGTTCTTC	TRBV19	TRBJ2-1	NA	NA
CSVKGSGNTIYF	TGCAGCGTTAAGGGCTCTGGAAACACCATATATTTT	TRBV29-1	TRBJ1-3	NA	NA
CASRSYSTSAGYGYTF	TGCGCCAGTCGGAGCTACTCGACATCGGCGGGCTATGGCTACACCTTC	TRBV4-1	TRBJ1-2	NA	NA
CSGKTGGTTSNYGYTF	TGCAGCGGAAAGACAGGGGGGACTACTTCTAACTATGGCTACACCTTC	TRBV29-1	TRBJ1-2	TRBD1	NA
CASPGFLFTDTQYF	TGTGCCAGCCCGGGGTTTTTGTTCACAGATACGCAGTATTTT	TRBV2	TRBJ2-3	NA	few
CSVEFGAGTEAFF	TGCAGCGTTGAATTTGGGGCAGGCACTGAAGCTTTCTTT	TRBV29-1	TRBJ1-1	NA	NA
CASSLGSQGARNEQFF	TGTGCCAGCAGCTTGGGGTCGCAGGGGGCGAGGAATGAGCAGTTCTTC	TRBV5-8	TRBJ2-1	TRBD1	once
CASSSVGGYSNQPQHF	TGTGCCAGCAGCTCCGTAGGGGGGTATAGCAATCAGCCCCAGCATTTT	TRBV7-2	TRBJ1-5	NA	NA
CASSVVWGSGETQYF	TGTGCCAGCAGCGTAGTTTGGGGAAGTGGGGAGACCCAGTACTTC	TRBV9	TRBJ2-5	NA	NA
CASSDPSGGPITDTQYF	TGTGCCAGCAGTGACCCGAGCGGGGGGCCAATCACAGATACGCAGTATTTT	TRBV2	TRBJ2-3	TRBD2	NA
CSAGTGVHEQFF	TGCAGCGCCGGGACAGGGGTCCATGAGCAGTTCTTC	TRBV29-1	TRBJ2-1	TRBD1	NA
CASSVSGTDTQYF	TGTGCCAGTAGTGTGTCTGGCACAGATACGCAGTATTTT	TRBV19	TRBJ2-3	NA	NA
CASGTGRVNEQFF	TGTGCCAGCGGGACAGGGAGGGTCAATGAGCAGTTCTTC	TRBV19	TRBJ2-1	TRBD1	few
CASSLLDRVGADTQYF	TGTGCCAGCAGCCTACTTGACAGGGTGGGGGCAGATACGCAGTATTTT	TRBV9	TRBJ2-3	TRBD1	NA
CASSEIGFSPGNTIYF	TGTGCCAGCAGTGAAATAGGGTTCTCCCCGGGAAACACCATATATTTT	TRBV2	TRBJ1-3	NA	NA
CASSIRSEKLFF	TGTGCCAGTAGTATAAGAAGTGAAAAACTGTTTTTT	TRBV19	TRBJ1-4	NA	NA
CASSLSRGGYRETQYF	TGTGCCAGCAGCTTGTCACGGGGGGGCTACCGAGAGACCCAGTACTTC	TRBV5-4	TRBJ2-5	TRBD2	NA
CASSLAGRSYEQYF	TGTGCCAGCAGCTTAGCCGGGCGCTCCTACGAGCAGTACTTC	TRBV7-7	TRBJ2-7	NA	NA
CASSHDADNSPLHF	TGTGCCAGCAGCCACGACGCAGATAATTCACCCCTCCACTTT	TRBV7-6	TRBJ1-6	NA	NA
CASSEQKNTEAFF	TGCGCCAGCAGCGAGCAGAAGAACACTGAAGCTTTCTTT	TRBV5-1	TRBJ1-1	NA	NA
CASSQRQGNYGYTF	TGCGCCAGCAGCCAGAGACAGGGCAACTATGGCTACACCTTC	TRBV4-3	TRBJ1-2	TRBD1	NA
CAIRIAGGPNEQFF	TGTGCCATCAGGATAGCGGGGGGGCCCAATGAGCAGTTCTTC	TRBV10-3	TRBJ2-1	TRBD2	NA
CASSDDPRDSGYTF	TGTGCCAGCAGCGACGACCCCAGGGACAGTGGCTACACCTTC	TRBV6-5	TRBJ1-2	TRBD1	few
CSGRTEQETQYF	TGCAGCGGCCGGACGGAACAAGAGACCCAGTACTTC	TRBV29-1	TRBJ2-5	NA	NA
CASSRKWRGEGTDTQYF	TGCGCCAGCAGCCGAAAATGGCGGGGGGAGGGCACAGATACGCAGTATTTT	TRBV4-3	TRBJ2-3	TRBD2	NA
CASSQEFAGILQETQYF	TGCGCCAGCAGCCAAGAATTTGCGGGGATACTCCAAGAGACCCAGTACTTC	TRBV4-3	TRBJ2-5	NA	NA
CASSLVGGQNQETQYF	TGTGCCAGCAGCTTAGTTGGAGGGCAAAACCAAGAGACCCAGTACTTC	TRBV7-3	TRBJ2-5	NA	NA
CASSTGPDTQYF	TGTGCCAGCAGCACGGGACCGGATACGCAGTATTTT	TRBV9	TRBJ2-3	NA	NA
CASKRGYAEAFF	TGTGCCAGCAAGAGGGGGTATGCTGAAGCTTTCTTT	TRBV2	TRBJ1-1	NA	NA